This T cell receptor beta chain was documented in a study of T cells after posttransplantation cyclophosphamide. Notes on the study in general: After PTCy, TRB diversity resembled that of CNI/methotrexate controls.

V dropped 5 bases and J dropped 1 base, with 12 bases sitting between them. CDR3 length: 15 residues. The germline V gene encodes CDR1 MDHEN and CDR2 SYDVKM. As for this clone: The antigen remains undetermined.

TCRdb's copy holds only in-frame clones and misses some; the assay was immunoSEQ multiplex PCR. The table lists some 66,000 clones, around 95% of them singletons, with about 3.2% in the top ten. Sequenced sample: PBMCs. This TCR derives from a woman younger than 45 in good health and a related stem cell transplant donor. This rearrangement joins TRBV28 to TRBJ1-3; D not certain. The CDR3 sequence: CASSVIRASGNTIYF. CDR3 DNA sequence: TGTGCCAGCAGTGTGATAAGGGCTTCTGGAAACACCATATATTTT.